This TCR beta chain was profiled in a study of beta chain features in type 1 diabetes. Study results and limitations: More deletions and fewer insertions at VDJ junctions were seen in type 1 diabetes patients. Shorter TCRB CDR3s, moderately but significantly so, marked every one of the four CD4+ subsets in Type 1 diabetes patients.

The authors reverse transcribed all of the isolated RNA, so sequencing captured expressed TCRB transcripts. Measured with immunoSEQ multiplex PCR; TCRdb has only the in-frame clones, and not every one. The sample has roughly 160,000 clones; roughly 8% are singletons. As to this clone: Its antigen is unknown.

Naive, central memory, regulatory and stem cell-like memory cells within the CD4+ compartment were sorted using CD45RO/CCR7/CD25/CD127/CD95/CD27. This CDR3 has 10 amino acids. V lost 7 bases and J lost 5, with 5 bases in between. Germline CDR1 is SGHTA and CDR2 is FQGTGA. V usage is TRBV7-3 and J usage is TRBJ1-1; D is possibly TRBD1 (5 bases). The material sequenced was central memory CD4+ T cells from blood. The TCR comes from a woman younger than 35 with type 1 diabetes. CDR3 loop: CASKGTEAFF. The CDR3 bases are TGTGCCAGCAAGGGGACTGAAGCTTTCTTT.